One sample yielded the 25 T cell receptor beta chains listed below, sequenced in a study of CD8 T cells in ankylosing spondylitis. TCRdb re-called the 5' RACE reads with MiXCR, one entry per CDR3 protein. The data contain some 130,000 distinct CDR3 sequences, about an eighth of them seen just once; the ten biggest clones take up around 4.3%. Sequencing was done on a sample of blood, either unsorted or a sorted T cell fraction (not recorded which). The receptors were gathered from a female donor with ankylosing spondylitis or in good health (not recorded which).

Here the CDR3 DNA reads TGTGCCAGCAGCTTGGCGTCGGGGGGACGGACTGAAGCTTTCTTT. Translated, it gives CASSLASGGRTEAFF. V and J are TRBV7-9 and TRBJ1-1; D perhaps matches TRBD1 (5 bases). The CDR3 sequence is 15 residues long. Germline CDR1 reads SEHNR; CDR2 reads FQNEAQ (reference sequence). V dropped 3 bases and J dropped 5 bases, with 16 bases sitting between them. Complete variable domain (other parts from reference TRBV7-9 and TRBJ1-1): DTGVSQNPRHKITKRGQNVTFRCDPISEHNRLYWYRQTLGQGPEFLTYFQNEAQLEKSRLLSDRFSAERPKGSFSTLEIQRTEQGDSAMYLCASSLASGGRTEAFFGQGTRLTVV.

The V and J genes are TRBV5-6 and TRBJ1-6; D is uncertain. CDR1 is SGHDT and CDR2 is YYEEEE in the germline V gene. This CDR3 has 14 residues. V was cut by 9 bases and J by 4 bases, with 14 bases left in between. The DNA of the CDR3 is TGTGCCATGAGCTCGGGGAATTATAATTCACCCCTCCACTTT. As protein: CAMSSGNYNSPLHF.

This clonotype was seen repeatedly, ten times or more. The chain couples TRBV4-1 to TRBJ2-3; D is uncertain. Germline V gene lookup returns CDR1 MGHRA and CDR2 YSYEKL. The CDR3 runs to 12 residues. Between the trimmed V and J ends, which lost 1 base and 6 bases, there was a span of 5 bases. The CDR3 coding sequence is TGCGCCAGCAGCCAAGCGGAGGATACGCAGTATTTT. Its translation: CASSQAEDTQYF.

This clonotype was detected ten times or more. V is TRBV9 and J is TRBJ2-3; D might be TRBD2 (5 bases). Per germline, CDR1 SGDLS and CDR2 YYNGEE. The CDR3 totals 15 residues. Trimming removed 0 bases from V and 4 bases from J, with 12 bases in between. The CDR3 here is CASSVDTADSDTQYF. The CDR3 DNA follows: TGTGCCAGCAGCGTAGACACAGCGGACTCAGATACGCAGTATTTT. Full variable domain (remainder filled in from reference TRBV9 and TRBJ2-3): DSGVTQTPKHLITATGQRVTLRCSPRSGDLSVYWYQQSLDQGLQFLIQYYNGEERAKGNILERFSAQQFPDLHSELNLSSLELGDSALYFCASSVDTADSDTQYFGPGTRLTVL.

This clonotype has a handful of counts. The chain is built from TRBV15 and TRBJ1-4; D unresolved. Germline CDR1 reads LNHNV; CDR2 reads YYDKDF (reference sequence). V lost 0 bases to trimming and J lost 6 bases, with 2 bases between them. The CDR3 is 12 residues long. CDR3 residues: CATSRDHEKLFF. As DNA, the CDR3 is TGTGCCACCAGCAGAGATCATGAAAAACTGTTTTTT.

Ten or more counts support this clonotype. The rearrangement joins TRBV3-1 to TRBJ2-3; no firm D call. V was pared by 0 bases and J by 5 bases, with 12 bases between. Germline lookup yields CDR1 LGHDT and CDR2 YNNKEL (reference sequence). The CDR3 runs 15 residues. CDR3 DNA: TGTGCCAGCAGCCAAGAGGCGGAGTCGTTAGATACGCAGTATTTT. Translating gives CASSQEAESLDTQYF.

This clonotype has a count of ten or more. The chain has TRBV7-8 and TRBJ1-2, with TRBD1 identical over 8 bases. The V segment lost 2 bases and the J segment 4 bases; nucleotides outside the gene matches: 3. The CDR3 spans 14 residues. In germline, CDR1 is SGHVS, CDR2 FQNEAQ. CDR3: CASSLHQGAYGYTF. In DNA form, the CDR3 reads TGTGCCAGCAGCTTACACCAGGGGGCCTATGGCTACACCTTC. Using reference TRBV7-8 and TRBJ1-2 for the parts outside the CDR3, the full variable domain is GAGVSQSPRYKVAKRGQDVALRCDPISGHVSLFWYQQALGQGPEFLTYFQNEAQLDKSGLPSDRFFAERPEGSVSTLKIQRTQQEDSAVYLCASSLHQGAYGYTFGSGTRLTVV.

The gene calls are TRBV7-8 and TRBJ1-5; no definite D call. This CDR3 contains 13 residues. CDR1 is SGHVS and CDR2 is FQNEAQ in the germline V gene. Trimming removed 3 bases from V and 7 bases from J, with 10 bases in between. This CDR3 reads CASSFTDGQPQHF. CDR3 DNA sequence: TGTGCCAGCAGCTTCACGGACGGACAGCCCCAGCATTTT.

Of note for this clonotype: With a much larger clone just one base away, this may be a read error. V gene TRBV18 combines with J gene TRBJ2-1; D possibly corresponds to TRBD1 (5 bases). Germline values: CDR1 KGHSH, CDR2 LQKENI. The CDR3 is made up of 15 amino acids. In DNA, the CDR3 is TGTGCCAGCTCACCGGGGCAGGGCCCGGGCAATGAGCTGTTCTTC. Translation: CASSPGQGPGNELFF.

The table lists this clonotype with many counts. The chain employs TRBV28 and TRBJ1-6; 8 nucleotides agree with TRBD1. CDR3 length: 18 amino acids. Germline CDR1 reads MDHEN; CDR2 reads SYDVKM. J was trimmed by 0 bases and V by 2 bases; bases with no gene match: 6. CDR3 bases: TGTGCCAGCAGTTTACTAGACAGGGGCCACTCCTATAATTCACCCCTCCACTTT. Residues: CASSLLDRGHSYNSPLHF.

This clonotype was seen ten or more times. This chain uses TRBV5-1 with TRBJ2-7, with D perhaps TRBD1 (7 bases). CDR1 is SGHRS, CDR2 YFSETQ, per germline. V was clipped by 4 bases and J by 5 bases, with 16 bases between them. This CDR3 comprises 14 residues. CDR3 sequence (DNA): TGCGCCAGCAGCCAGGGGGGCCTGCAGGACGAGCAGTACTTC. This gives the protein CASSQGGLQDEQYF.

This clonotype appeared many times. CDR3 region: CASTHTTGPGELFF. As DNA, the CDR3 is TGTGCCAGTACCCATACGACAGGTCCCGGGGAGCTGTTTTTT. This chain connects TRBV19 to TRBJ2-2; tentatively, D is TRBD1 (6 bases). CDR1 and CDR2 (germline): LNHDA, SQIVND (reference sequence). CDR3 length equals 14 residues. The V end lost 7 bases, the J end lost 6 bases, and 15 bases lay between the germline ends.

This clonotype was seen repeatedly, ten times or more. The V call is TRBV20-1, the J call TRBJ1-1; D call uncertain. CDR3 length equals 14 residues. Germline V CDR1 and CDR2: DFQATT, SNEGSKA (reference sequence). Trimming removed 3 bases from V and 0 bases from J, with 11 bases in between. CDR3 sequence (DNA): TGCAGTGCTAGCCCCGGATCCTTGAACACTGAAGCTTTCTTT. Protein product: CSASPGSLNTEAFF.

At least ten counts were recorded for this clonotype. This rearrangement joins TRBV2 to TRBJ2-5; TRBD2 aligns across 10 bases. There are 14 residues in the CDR3. The junction had 1 base not matched to a gene; V was cut back by 5 bases and J by 1 base. The germline V gene encodes CDR1 SNHLY and CDR2 FYNNEI. The CDR3 sequence is CASSSSGGQETQYF. The CDR3 DNA follows: TGTGCCAGCAGTTCTAGCGGGGGCCAAGAGACCCAGTACTTC. The complete variable domain, with remaining parts taken from reference TRBV2 and TRBJ2-5, reads EPEVTQTPSHQVTQMGQEVILRCVPISNHLYFYWYRQILGQKVEFLVSFYNNEISEKSEIFDDQFSVERPDGSNFTLKIRSTKLEDSAMYFCASSSSGGQETQYFGPGTRLLVL.

Ten or more counts support this clonotype. The V and J genes are TRBV5-1 and TRBJ1-1; the match to TRBD1 covers 7 bases. Per the germline V gene, CDR1 is SGHRS and CDR2 is YFSETQ. J gave up 1 base and V 2 bases, and 2 bases lay outside the gene matches. The CDR3 extends over 14 amino acids. This chain's CDR3 is CASSLGQANTEAFF. In nucleotides, the CDR3 is TGCGCCAGCAGCTTAGGACAGGCGAACACTGAAGCTTTCTTT.

A few counts support this clonotype. The gene calls are TRBV30 and TRBJ2-7; 11 bases agree with TRBD1. Germline V gene sequence: CDR1 GTSNPN, CDR2 SVGIG (reference sequence). J was trimmed by 3 bases and V by 2 bases; bases with no gene match: 6. This CDR3 spans 15 amino acids. The CDR3 reads CAWSPIGTGGYEQYF. The DNA of the CDR3 is TGTGCCTGGAGTCCCATCGGGACAGGGGGCTACGAGCAGTACTTC.

This clonotype was observed at least ten times. This chain uses TRBV3-1 with TRBJ1-1, with D maybe TRBD1 (5 bases). Trimming cost V 3 bases and J 8 bases, with 10 bases left between them. In germline, CDR1 is LGHDT, CDR2 YNNKEL (reference sequence). This CDR3 is built from 12 residues. CDR3 in amino acids: CASSQGRLEAFF. For the CDR3, the DNA is TGTGCCAGCAGCCAGGGACGGCTAGAAGCTTTCTTT.

This clonotype was counted at least ten times. The chain uses TRBV12-3 or TRBV12-4 and TRBJ2-2; D unresolved. V lost 5 bases to trimming and J lost 7 bases, with 11 bases between them. The CDR3 is 13 amino acids. CDR3 coding DNA: TGTGCCAGCAGTCCGAGGTGGGGCGGGGAGCTGTTTTTT. It specifies CASSPRWGGELFF.

Note on this clonotype: One base away lies a much larger clone, so this may be a sequencing read error. This chain joins TRBV7-7 and TRBJ2-1; 11 bases map to TRBD2. Germline V gene lookup returns CDR1 SSHAT and CDR2 FNYEAQ (reference sequence). The CDR3 has 16 residues. The DNA of the CDR3 is TGTGTCAGCAGCTCCACTAGCGGGAGCGCCTACAATGAGCAGTTCTTC. As protein: CVSSSTSGSAYNEQFF.

CDR3 in DNA: TGTGCCAGCAGCCCCAGACAGCCCAACTATGGCTACACCTTC. Translating it yields CASSPRQPNYGYTF. The chain has TRBV12-3 or TRBV12-4 and TRBJ1-2; D is possibly TRBD1 (5 bases). This CDR3 has 14 residues. V was shortened by 6 bases and J by 2 bases, with 13 bases between the two germline ends.

This clonotype was counted many times. The chain links TRBV7-9 to TRBJ1-5; tentative D call: TRBD1 (6 bases). V was pared by 5 bases and J by 7 bases, with 21 bases between. The CDR3 extends over 16 amino acids. Per germline, CDR1 SEHNR and CDR2 FQNEAQ (reference sequence). In DNA, the CDR3 is TGTGCCAGCAGCGACTCGATGGGCAGGGGTCGGCAGCCCCAGCATTTT. Protein product: CASSDSMGRGRQPQHF. Looking up the rest from reference TRBV7-9 and TRBJ1-5 gives the full variable domain: DTGVSQNPRHKITKRGQNVTFRCDPISEHNRLYWYRQTLGQGPEFLTYFQNEAQLEKSRLLSDRFSAERPKGSFSTLEIQRTEQGDSAMYLCASSDSMGRGRQPQHFGDGTRLSIL.

This clonotype was picked up many times. The genes are TRBV7-3 and TRBJ2-5; D possibly corresponds to TRBD1 (6 bases). This CDR3 has 14 residues. The V and J ends lost 3 bases and 0 bases respectively, with 8 bases between them. CDR1 and CDR2 (germline): SGHTA, FQGTGA. CDR3 in amino acids: CASSFSGDQETQYF. DNA of the CDR3: TGTGCCAGCAGCTTTTCAGGGGACCAAGAGACCCAGTACTTC. Based on the CDR3 plus reference TRBV7-3 and TRBJ2-5, the full variable domain is GAGVSQTPSNKVTEKGKYVELRCDPISGHTALYWYRQSLGQGPEFLIYFQGTGAADDSGLPNDRFFAVRPEGSVSTLKIQRTERGDSAVYLCASSFSGDQETQYFGPGTRLLVL.

This clonotype was found a few times. The chain employs TRBV7-9 and TRBJ2-1; D perhaps matches TRBD1 (5 bases). The CDR3 is 13 amino acids. Trimming removed 1 base from V and 8 bases from J, with 9 bases in between. Germline-derived CDR1 and CDR2 are SEHNR and FQNEAQ (reference sequence). CDR3 sequence: CASSLGTWDEQFF. As DNA, the CDR3 is TGTGCCAGCAGCTTAGGGACATGGGATGAGCAGTTCTTC. The full variable domain, its missing parts supplied by reference TRBV7-9 and TRBJ2-1, is DTGVSQNPRHKITKRGQNVTFRCDPISEHNRLYWYRQTLGQGPEFLTYFQNEAQLEKSRLLSDRFSAERPKGSFSTLEIQRTEQGDSAMYLCASSLGTWDEQFFGPGTRLTVL.

This clonotype was observed many times. J is TRBJ2-7 and V is TRBV20-1; D is uncertain. With 1 base removed from V and 4 bases from J, the gap between germline ends came to 11 bases. The CDR3 has 13 residues. Germline-derived CDR1 and CDR2 are DFQATT and SNEGSKA (reference sequence). The CDR3 loop reads CSARGLFVYEQYF. In DNA, the CDR3 is TGCAGTGCTAGAGGCTTATTCGTTTACGAGCAGTACTTC.

This clonotype was seen a handful of times. The V and J genes are TRBV29-1 and TRBJ2-1, with 7 bases matching TRBD2. The CDR3 sequence is 11 residues long. CDR1 and CDR2 from the germline V gene are SQVTM and ANQGSEA. Trimming took 7 bases from V and 4 from J; bases not matched to a gene: 1. The CDR3 nucleotides read TGCAGCGGGGGGGGATACAATGAGCAGTTCTTC. Residues: CSGGGYNEQFF.